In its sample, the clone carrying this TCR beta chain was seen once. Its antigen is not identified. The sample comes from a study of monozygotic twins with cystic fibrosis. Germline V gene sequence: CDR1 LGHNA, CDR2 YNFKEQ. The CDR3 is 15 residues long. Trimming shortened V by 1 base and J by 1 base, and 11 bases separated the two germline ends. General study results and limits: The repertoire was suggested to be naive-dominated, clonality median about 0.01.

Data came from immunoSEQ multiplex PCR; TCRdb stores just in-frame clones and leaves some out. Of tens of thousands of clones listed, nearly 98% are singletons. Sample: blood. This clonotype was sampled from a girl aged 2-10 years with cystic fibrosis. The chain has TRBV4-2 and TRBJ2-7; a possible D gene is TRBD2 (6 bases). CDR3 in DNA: TGTGCCAGCAGCCAAGGTAGCGGCAATTCCTACGAGCAGTACTTC. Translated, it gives CASSQGSGNSYEQYF.